Each of the 19 T cell receptor beta chains below was sequenced from the same sample in a study of T cells in Graves' hyperthyroidism and ophthalmopathy. From RNA transcripts, TCR beta CDR3 regions were amplified. The TCR CDR3 was amplified in a first-round RT-PCR using the HTBI primer set. TCRdb processed the multiplex PCR reads anew with MiXCR; each CDR3 protein has one entry. Among fewer than 450,000 distinct CDR3 sequences, roughly 15% were seen once, and the ten largest hold about 21%. The sample taken for sequencing was blood. These receptors came from a woman aged 55-69 years with Graves' ophthalmopathy.

This clonotype was detected ten times or more. The chain uses TRBV20-1 and TRBJ2-1; no clear D. The ends were cut back, 1 base at V and 2 bases at J, with 9 bases in the middle. Germline V gene sequence: CDR1 DFQATT, CDR2 SNEGSKA (reference sequence). The length of the CDR3 is 14 residues. The DNA of the CDR3 is TGCAGTGCTAGAGCCCGTTTTACCTACAATGAGCAGTTCTTC. It specifies CSARARFTYNEQFF.

This clonotype was found many times. The chain combines TRBV6-2 or TRBV6-3 with TRBJ2-7; TRBD2 matches at 13 bases. Looked up from germline, CDR1 is MNHEY and CDR2 is SVGEGT. The CDR3 has 16 amino acids. V shed 5 bases, J shed 6 bases, and the junction held 10 bases outside the gene matches. CDR3 DNA: TGTGCCAGCAGTCAACGGACTAGCGGGAGTGGGGGCGAGCAGTACTTC. Amino acid sequence: CASSQRTSGSGGEQYF.

This clonotype was counted a few times. V and J are TRBV19 and TRBJ2-4; D is unresolved. The germline V gene has CDR1 LNHDA and CDR2 SQIVND (reference sequence). The CDR3 has 19 residues. The germline V and J ends were trimmed by 1 base and 0 bases, with 19 bases remaining between them. The CDR3 loop reads CASSIASRTLSLAKNIQYF. The DNA for the CDR3 is TGTGCCAGTAGTATAGCATCTAGAACCTTATCACTAGCCAAAAACATTCAGTACTTC. Drawing the rest from reference TRBV19 and TRBJ2-4, the complete variable domain is DGGITQSPKYLFRKEGQNVTLSCEQNLNHDAMYWYRQDPGQGLRLIYYSQIVNDFQKGDIAEGYSVSREKKESFPLTVTSAQKNPTAFYLCASSIASRTLSLAKNIQYFGAGTRLSVL.

There are many counts of this clonotype. The chain employs TRBV5-8 and TRBJ2-5, with a tentative D call TRBD2 (5 bases). The CDR3 totals 16 residues. CDR1 is SGHTS, CDR2 YDEGEE, per germline. V lost 3 bases, J lost 2 bases, and 17 bases lay in between. The DNA of the CDR3 is TGTGCCAGCAGCTCCCCCGGGAATGGAGTGCAAGAGACCCAGTACTTC. Translating gives CASSSPGNGVQETQYF.

This clonotype appeared once. The chain joins TRBV20-1 to TRBJ1-5; tentatively, D is TRBD1 (5 bases). Germline-derived CDR1 and CDR2 are DFQATT and SNEGSKA (reference sequence). The germline V and J ends were trimmed by 3 bases and 0 bases, with 12 bases remaining between them. The CDR3 has 15 amino acids. DNA of the CDR3: TGCAGTGCTAGGTGGGGGGAAGGTAGCAATCAGCCCCAGCATTTT. It translates to CSARWGEGSNQPQHF.

The chain carries TRBV7-9 and TRBJ2-1; D might be TRBD2 (5 bases). This CDR3 spans 13 amino acids. CDR1 SEHNR and CDR2 FQNEAQ come from the germline V gene (reference sequence). V was cut by 5 bases and J by 3 bases, with 8 bases left in between. CDR3 nucleotide sequence: TGTGCCAGCAGCCCCCGGGACTACAATGAGCAGTTCTTC. It specifies CASSPRDYNEQFF. The entire variable domain, with the rest obtained from reference TRBV7-9 and TRBJ2-1, is as follows: DTGVSQNPRHKITKRGQNVTFRCDPISEHNRLYWYRQTLGQGPEFLTYFQNEAQLEKSRLLSDRFSAERPKGSFSTLEIQRTEQGDSAMYLCASSPRDYNEQFFGPGTRLTVL.

This clonotype was seen ten or more times. The V call is TRBV7-3, the J call TRBJ2-3; D ambiguous. The V end lost 2 bases, the J end lost 2 bases, and 11 bases lay between the germline ends. The CDR3 loop spans 15 amino acids. Germline CDR1 reads SGHTA; CDR2 reads FQGTGA. CDR3 sequence: CASSLQPATTDTQYF. In nucleotides, the CDR3 is TGTGCCAGCAGCTTACAGCCCGCAACCACAGATACGCAGTATTTT.

The DNA of the CDR3 is TGTGCCAGCGCTTATATCTCTGGGGGCGTGGAGACCCAGTACTTC. Translated: CASAYISGGVETQYF. The V gene is TRBV6-1, the J gene TRBJ2-5; D possibly corresponds to TRBD1 (6 bases). Deletions cut 8 bases from V and 5 bases from J, with 21 bases between. The germline CDR1 and CDR2 sequences are MNHNS and SASEGT. The CDR3 runs 15 residues.

This clonotype was counted between two and nine times. The chain's CDR3 is CASSQGATGDGETQYF. The CDR3 coding sequence is TGCGCCAGCAGCCAAGGTGCGACAGGGGACGGAGAGACCCAGTACTTC. V gene TRBV4-1 combines with J gene TRBJ2-5; 8 nucleotides line up with TRBD1. In germline, CDR1 is MGHRA, CDR2 YSYEKL. The CDR3 is made up of 16 amino acids. J was trimmed by 4 bases and V by 1 base; bases with no gene match: 8.

This clonotype was recorded only once. This may stem from a read error, because a much larger clone lies one nucleotide away. The CDR3 spells CASSFSPGQGDYGYTF. CDR3 sequence (DNA): TGTGCCAGCAGCTTCTCACCGGGACAGGGAGACTATGGCTACACCTTC. J is TRBJ1-2 and V is TRBV11-2; 9 positions match TRBD1. CDR1 is SGHAT and CDR2 is FQNNGV in the germline V gene. This CDR3 has 16 residues. The J segment lost 3 bases and the V segment lost 3 bases, leaving 8 bases of the junction unmatched.

The table lists this clonotype with many counts. The chain joins TRBV28 to TRBJ2-7; 8 bases match TRBD1. V lost 10 bases and J lost 2; bases outside the gene matches: 10. The CDR3 totals 14 residues. From germline, CDR1 is MDHEN and CDR2 SYDVKM. The CDR3 nucleotides are TGTGCCATTACCCCCGGGACAGGCCCCTACGAGCAGTACTTC. Translated, it gives CAITPGTGPYEQYF.

This clonotype appeared a few times. The chain uses TRBV10-2 and TRBJ2-5; TRBD2 is a possible D gene (6 bases). The germline V gene encodes CDR1 WSHSY and CDR2 SAAADI. The V and J ends lost 0 bases and 2 bases respectively, with 10 bases between them. There are 15 residues in the CDR3. CDR3 region: CASSESVGLQETQYF. CDR3 DNA sequence: TGCGCCAGCAGTGAGTCGGTGGGACTGCAAGAGACCCAGTACTTC.

This clonotype turned up a few times. CDR3 sequence: CASSSGDSRPYEQYF. The CDR3 DNA follows: TGTGCCAGCAGTTCTGGGGACTCTCGCCCCTACGAGCAGTACTTC. This chain uses TRBV7-6 with TRBJ2-7, with D possibly TRBD2 on 6 matching bases. With 6 bases removed from V and 2 bases from J, the gap between germline ends came to 17 bases. Germline V lookup: CDR1 SGHVS, CDR2 FNYEAQ. The CDR3 totals 15 residues. The full variable domain, completed using reference TRBV7-6 and TRBJ2-7, is GAGVSQSPRYKVTKRGQDVALRCDPISGHVSLYWYRQALGQGPEFLTYFNYEAQQDKSGLPNDRFSAERPEGSISTLTIQRTEQRDSAMYRCASSSGDSRPYEQYFGPGTRLTVT.

This clonotype was seen only once. The rearrangement joins TRBV11-2 to TRBJ2-7, with 7 bases identical to TRBD1. The CDR3 is 14 amino acids. CDR1 is SGHAT, CDR2 FQNNGV, per germline. V lost 2 bases and J lost 3; bases outside the gene matches: 4. The DNA of the CDR3 is TGTGCCAGCAGCTTAAGCCAGGGGGACTACGAGCAGTACTTC. Translation: CASSLSQGDYEQYF.

The table lists this clonotype with a few counts. The genes are TRBV9 and TRBJ2-5, with TRBD1 as a possible D gene (6 bases). The CDR3 contains 14 residues. Germline V lookup: CDR1 SGDLS, CDR2 YYNGEE. The V end lost 4 bases, the J end lost 2 bases, and 12 bases lay between the germline ends. DNA of the CDR3: TGTGCCAGCAGCCCGGGACACCGACAAGAGACCCAGTACTTC. Its translation: CASSPGHRQETQYF.

V is TRBV6-2 or TRBV6-3 and J is TRBJ1-1, with D possibly matching TRBD1 (5 bases). The CDR3 has 12 residues. The germline V gene encodes CDR1 MNHEY and CDR2 SVGEGT. Trimming took 8 bases from V and 2 from J, leaving 9 bases between them. Written as DNA, the CDR3 is TGTGCCAGCGGCCGGACAAACACTGAAGCTTTCTTT. Translation: CASGRTNTEAFF.

The genes are TRBV9 and TRBJ1-3; tentative D call: TRBD1 (6 bases). The CDR3 totals 15 residues. V was trimmed by 3 bases and J by 1 base, leaving 11 bases between them. CDR1 and CDR2 from the germline V gene are SGDLS and YYNGEE. The CDR3 DNA is TGTGCCAGCAGCGGACCAGGACAGTCTGGAAACACCATATATTTT. Encoded protein: CASSGPGQSGNTIYF.

There are many counts of this clonotype. The chain has TRBV7-2 and TRBJ1-1; TRBD1 is a possible D gene (5 bases). V lost 5 bases, J lost 7 bases, and 17 bases lay in between. This CDR3 is 14 amino acids long. The germline V gene encodes CDR1 SGHTA and CDR2 FQGNSA. The CDR3 sequence: CASSPLGLLGEAFF. CDR3 coding DNA: TGTGCCAGCAGCCCCCTGGGGCTTTTGGGTGAAGCTTTCTTT.

The V gene is TRBV9, the J gene TRBJ2-7; 7 bases match TRBD1. V was clipped by 4 bases and J by 7 bases; unmatched bases: 14. CDR1 is SGDLS and CDR2 is YYNGEE in the germline V gene. The CDR3 contains 15 residues. CDR3 DNA: TGTGCCAGCAGCACAAGTCCCGGGACAGATAGGGAGCAGTACTTC. The encoded protein is CASSTSPGTDREQYF.